Here is one T cell receptor beta chain with its context. The antigen remains undetermined. Measured with immunoSEQ multiplex PCR; TCRdb has only the in-frame clones, and not every one. This table has approximately 24,000 clones, 80% to 85% appearing once. The entry originates in a study of STAT5B mutations in CD4+ large granular lymphocyte leukemia. On the study more broadly: Healthy donors showed HLA-associated enrichment of the CDR3 'QG' motif. Notes on the study in general: Without putative leukemic clones, patient CD4-sorted repertoires remained more clonal than healthy CD4+ repertoires. No patients shared main leukemic clonotypes, though 25% to 30% appeared at low frequency elsewhere.

V was clipped by 1 base and J by 6 bases, with 17 bases between them. This CDR3 has 16 amino acids. The V gene's germline CDR1 is SGHVS and CDR2 FNYEAQ. Healthy controls were blood donor buffy coats. Specimen: CD4+ T cells from blood buffy coats. This receptor was identified in a human donor in good health. The V and J genes are TRBV7-6 and TRBJ2-3; no reliable D call. As DNA, the CDR3 is TGTGCCAGCAGCTTAGATTCCTTAAGGCTAAGTGATACGCAGTATTTT. It yields the protein CASSLDSLRLSDTQYF.